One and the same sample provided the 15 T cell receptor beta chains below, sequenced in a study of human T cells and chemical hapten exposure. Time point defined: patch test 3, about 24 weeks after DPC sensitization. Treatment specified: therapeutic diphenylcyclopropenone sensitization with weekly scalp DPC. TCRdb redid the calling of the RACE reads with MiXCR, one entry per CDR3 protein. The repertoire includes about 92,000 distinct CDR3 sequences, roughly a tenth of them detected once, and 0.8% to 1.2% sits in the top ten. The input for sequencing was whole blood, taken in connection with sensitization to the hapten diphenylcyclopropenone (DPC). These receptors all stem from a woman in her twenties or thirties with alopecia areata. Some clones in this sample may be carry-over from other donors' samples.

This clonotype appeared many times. The CDR3 region is CASSLGQGRPGLYGYTF. The CDR3 coding sequence is TGTGCCAGCAGTTTGGGTCAAGGGCGTCCTGGCCTCTATGGCTACACCTTC. This sequence joins TRBV28 and TRBJ1-2; D remains ambiguous. V lost 3 bases to trimming and J lost 4 bases, with 21 bases between them. The CDR3 spans 17 residues. CDR1 and CDR2 from the germline V gene are MDHEN and SYDVKM.

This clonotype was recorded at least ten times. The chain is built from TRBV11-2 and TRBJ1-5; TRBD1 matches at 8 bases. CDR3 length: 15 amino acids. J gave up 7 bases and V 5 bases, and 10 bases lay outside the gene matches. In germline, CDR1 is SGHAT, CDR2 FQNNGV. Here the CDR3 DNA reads TGTGCCAGCAGCCGAAGCGGGACAGGCAGACAGCCCCAGCATTTT. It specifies CASSRSGTGRQPQHF.

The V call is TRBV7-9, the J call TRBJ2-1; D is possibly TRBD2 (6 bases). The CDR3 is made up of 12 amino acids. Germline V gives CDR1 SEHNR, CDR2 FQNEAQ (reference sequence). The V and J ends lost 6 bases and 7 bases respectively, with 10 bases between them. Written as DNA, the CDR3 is TGTGCCAGCAGGCGACTAGAGAATGAGCAGTTCTTC. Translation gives CASRRLENEQFF.

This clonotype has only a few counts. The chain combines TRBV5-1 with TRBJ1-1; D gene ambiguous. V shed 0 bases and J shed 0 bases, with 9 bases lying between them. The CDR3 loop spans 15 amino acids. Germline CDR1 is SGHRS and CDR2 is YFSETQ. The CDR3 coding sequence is TGCGCCAGCAGCTTGGACGGTCACATGAACACTGAAGCTTTCTTT. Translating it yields CASSLDGHMNTEAFF.

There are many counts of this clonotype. DNA for the CDR3: TGCAGCGTCTCACCTAACACCGGGGAGCTGTTTTTT. Translating gives CSVSPNTGELFF. The chain uses TRBV29-1 and TRBJ2-2, with unresolved D. This CDR3 has 12 amino acids. With 6 bases removed from V and 2 bases from J, the gap between germline ends came to 7 bases. Looked up from germline, CDR1 is SQVTM and CDR2 is ANQGSEA.

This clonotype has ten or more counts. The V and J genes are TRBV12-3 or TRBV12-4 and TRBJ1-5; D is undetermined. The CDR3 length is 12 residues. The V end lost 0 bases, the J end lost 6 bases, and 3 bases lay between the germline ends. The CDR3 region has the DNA TGTGCCAGCAGTTTAGCGGGTCAGCCCCAGCATTTT. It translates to CASSLAGQPQHF.

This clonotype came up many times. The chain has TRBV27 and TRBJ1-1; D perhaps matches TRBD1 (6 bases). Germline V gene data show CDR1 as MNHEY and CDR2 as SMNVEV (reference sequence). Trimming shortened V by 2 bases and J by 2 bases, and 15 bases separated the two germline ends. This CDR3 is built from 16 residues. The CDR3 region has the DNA TGTGCCAGCAGTTTAAGGGGGGGGTCCGTCAACACTGAAGCTTTCTTT. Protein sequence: CASSLRGGSVNTEAFF.

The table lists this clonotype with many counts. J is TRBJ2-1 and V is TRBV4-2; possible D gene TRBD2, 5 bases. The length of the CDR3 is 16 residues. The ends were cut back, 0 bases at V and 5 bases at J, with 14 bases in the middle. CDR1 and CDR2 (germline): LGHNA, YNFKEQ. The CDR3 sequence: CASSQDIRSGNNEQFF. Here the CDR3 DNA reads TGTGCCAGCAGCCAAGACATCCGAAGCGGCAACAATGAGCAGTTCTTC.

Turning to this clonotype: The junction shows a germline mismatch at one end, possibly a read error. CDR3 sequence reads: CASSRRETGTYAF. In DNA form, the CDR3 reads TGTGCCAGCAGCCGACGGGAAACCGGGACATATGCTTTC. The chain has TRBV28 and TRBJ2-7, with TRBD1 as a possible D gene (6 bases). Germline V gene lookup returns CDR1 MDHEN and CDR2 SYDVKM. The CDR3 consists of 13 residues.

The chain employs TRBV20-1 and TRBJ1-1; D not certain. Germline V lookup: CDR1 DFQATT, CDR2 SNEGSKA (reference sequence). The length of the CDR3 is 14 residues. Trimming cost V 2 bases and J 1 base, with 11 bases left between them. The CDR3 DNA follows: TGCAGTGCTAGACCAAGAACAAGGAACACTGAAGCTTTCTTT. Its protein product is CSARPRTRNTEAFF.

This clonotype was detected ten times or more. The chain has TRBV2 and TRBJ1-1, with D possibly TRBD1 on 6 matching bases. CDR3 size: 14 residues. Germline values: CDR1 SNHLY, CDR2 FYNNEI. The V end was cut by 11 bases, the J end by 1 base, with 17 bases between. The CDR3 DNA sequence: TGTGCCTTAAACCGCGGGGGCGCGAACACTGAAGCTTTCTTT. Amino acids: CALNRGGANTEAFF.

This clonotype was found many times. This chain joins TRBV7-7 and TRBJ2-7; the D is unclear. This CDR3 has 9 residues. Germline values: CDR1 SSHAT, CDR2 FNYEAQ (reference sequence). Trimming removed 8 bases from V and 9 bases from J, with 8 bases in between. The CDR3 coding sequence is TGTGCCAGCCTCCCAGGGCAGTACGTC. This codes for CASLPGQYV.

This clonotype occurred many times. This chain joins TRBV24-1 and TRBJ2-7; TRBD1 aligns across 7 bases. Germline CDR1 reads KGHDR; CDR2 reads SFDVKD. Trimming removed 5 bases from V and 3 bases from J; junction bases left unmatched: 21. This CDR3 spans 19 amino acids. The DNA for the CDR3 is TGTGCCACCAGTGGCAAATCATGGGGCGACAGGGATTATCGCTACGAGCAGTACGTC. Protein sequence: CATSGKSWGDRDYRYEQYV.

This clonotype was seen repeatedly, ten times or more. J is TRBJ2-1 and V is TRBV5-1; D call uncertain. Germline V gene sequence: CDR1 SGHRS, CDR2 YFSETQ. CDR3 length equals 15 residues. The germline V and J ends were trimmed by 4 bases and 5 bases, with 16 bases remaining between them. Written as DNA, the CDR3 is TGCGCCAGCAGCGTGAGTCCGCTAGGTCACAATGAGCAGTTCTTC. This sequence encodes CASSVSPLGHNEQFF.

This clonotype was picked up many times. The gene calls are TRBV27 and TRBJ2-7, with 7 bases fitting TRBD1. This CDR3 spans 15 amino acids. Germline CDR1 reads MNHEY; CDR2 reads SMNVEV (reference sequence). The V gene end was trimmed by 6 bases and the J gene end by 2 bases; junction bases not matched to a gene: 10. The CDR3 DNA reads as TGTGCCAGCAGCCCCCGACAGGGCCAGACCTACGAGCAGTACGTC. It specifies CASSPRQGQTYEQYV.